The 9 T cell receptor beta chains given below trace back to one sample, sequenced in a study of blood T cell repertoires in COVID-19. The assay was immunoSEQ multiplex PCR, and TCRdb's table has in-frame clones only and misses some. Of roughly 180,000 clones listed, over 80% are singletons. Input material: PBMCs or T cells enriched from blood (not recorded which). These receptors were taken from a woman aged 55-69 years who had recovered from COVID-19.

This clone occurred a few times. V and J are TRBV9 and TRBJ2-5; 12 nucleotides agree with TRBD1. The CDR3 length is 17 residues. V shed 1 base, J shed 5 bases, and the junction held 9 bases outside the gene matches. The germline CDR1 and CDR2 sequences are SGDLS and YYNGEE. The CDR3 spells CASSVTPGTGGSETQYF. DNA of the CDR3: TGTGCCAGCAGCGTAACCCCCGGGACAGGGGGCAGCGAGACCCAGTACTTC.

A single count supports this clone. The chain is built from TRBV28 and TRBJ2-7; D may be TRBD1 (6 bases). In germline, CDR1 is MDHEN, CDR2 SYDVKM. V lost 3 bases, J lost 10 bases, and 10 bases lay in between. This CDR3 is built from 11 residues. The CDR3 DNA is TGTGCCAGCAGTTTCCGGGACACCCAGTACTTC. This sequence encodes CASSFRDTQYF.

The chain is built from TRBV7-9 and TRBJ2-1, with TRBD1 matching 7 bases. The V and J ends lost 5 bases and 4 bases, in that order; junction bases with no gene match: 8. CDR1 and CDR2 (germline): SEHNR, FQNEAQ (reference sequence). The CDR3 is made up of 15 amino acids. The CDR3: CASSVPDRDYNEQFF. The DNA of the CDR3 is TGTGCCAGCAGCGTCCCCGACAGGGATTACAATGAGCAGTTCTTC.

The V call is TRBV10-3, the J call TRBJ1-3; 7 nucleotides match TRBD1. CDR3 length equals 13 residues. Germline CDR1 reads ENHRY; CDR2 reads SYGVKD. The ends lost 6 bases at V and 7 bases at J; junction bases unmatched: 6. The CDR3 here is CAIRDRQGNTIYF. CDR3 DNA sequence: TGTGCCATCAGGGACCGACAGGGCAACACCATATATTTT.

V gene TRBV7-2 combines with J gene TRBJ1-4; TRBD1 aligns across 8 bases. Unmatched junction bases numbered 2, after V lost 2 bases and J lost 3 bases. CDR3 length: 15 amino acids. CDR1 is SGHTA, CDR2 FQGNSA, per germline. CDR3 nucleotides: TGTGCCAGCAGCTTACAGGGGGCGGCTAATGAAAAACTGTTTTTT. This encodes CASSLQGAANEKLFF.

The V call is TRBV5-1, the J call TRBJ2-1, with a possible D match to TRBD2 (5 bases). With 0 bases removed from V and 2 bases from J, the gap between germline ends came to 9 bases. The CDR3 covers 15 residues. CDR1 and CDR2 (germline): SGHRS, YFSETQ. Written as DNA, the CDR3 is TGCGCCAGCAGCTTGGGCGGGCAACCCTACAATGAGCAGTTCTTC. Translating gives CASSLGGQPYNEQFF.

V usage is TRBV28 and J usage is TRBJ2-1; 7 bases line up with TRBD2. Germline lookup yields CDR1 MDHEN and CDR2 SYDVKM. The length of the CDR3 is 16 residues. V was pared by 4 bases and J by 4 bases, with 10 bases of the junction left unmatched. CDR3 residues: CASSSPGGGGYNEQFF. CDR3 bases: TGTGCCAGCAGTTCCCCGGGCGGGGGTGGATACAATGAGCAGTTCTTC.

V is TRBV19 and J is TRBJ2-2; TRBD2 agrees at 8 bases. Germline V gene data show CDR1 as LNHDA and CDR2 as SQIVND (reference sequence). The CDR3 runs 13 residues. V was clipped by 11 bases and J by 1 base; unmatched bases: 3. The CDR3 DNA follows: TGTGCCGAACGGGGGGGGAACACCGGGGAGCTGTTTTTT. This encodes CAERGGNTGELFF.

The CDR3 protein is CASSPASGGGNEQFF. The CDR3 DNA reads as TGTGCCAGCAGCCCTGCCAGCGGGGGAGGCAATGAGCAGTTCTTC. The J gene is TRBJ2-1, the V gene TRBV28, with TRBD2 matching over 8 bases. J was trimmed by 6 bases and V by 6 bases; bases with no gene match: 10. Germline V lookup: CDR1 MDHEN, CDR2 SYDVKM. This CDR3 has 15 amino acids.